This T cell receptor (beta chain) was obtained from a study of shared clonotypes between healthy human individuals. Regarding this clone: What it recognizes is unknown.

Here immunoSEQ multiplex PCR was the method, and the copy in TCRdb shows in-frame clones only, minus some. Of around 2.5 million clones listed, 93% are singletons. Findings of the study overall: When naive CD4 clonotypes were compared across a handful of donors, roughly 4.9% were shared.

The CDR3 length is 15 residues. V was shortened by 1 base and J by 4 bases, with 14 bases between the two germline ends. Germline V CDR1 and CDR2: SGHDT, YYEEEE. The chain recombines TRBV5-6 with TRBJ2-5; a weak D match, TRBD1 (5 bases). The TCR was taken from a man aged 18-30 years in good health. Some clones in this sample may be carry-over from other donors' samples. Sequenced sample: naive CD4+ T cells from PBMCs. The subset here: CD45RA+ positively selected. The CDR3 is CASSLFSGMVETQYF. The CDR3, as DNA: TGTGCCAGCAGCTTGTTCTCAGGGATGGTAGAGACCCAGTACTTC.